The next 16 T cell receptor beta chains were all read from a single sample in a study of CD8 T cells in ankylosing spondylitis. Findings and limits, study-wide: The study identified a TCR beta motif of under 10 highly homologous variants that appeared characteristic of ankylosing spondylitis blood.

TCRdb used MiXCR to reprocess the 5' RACE reads, holding one entry per CDR3 protein. Among roughly 490,000 distinct CDR3 sequences listed, approximately 5.3% were seen once. These receptors have no known antigen. The sequenced sample was blood, either unsorted or a sorted T cell fraction (not recorded which). The source of these receptors is a male donor with ankylosing spondylitis.

This clonotype was seen many times. The V and J genes are TRBV5-1 and TRBJ1-3; D is undetermined. Trimming left V 1 base short and J 0 bases short, with 11 bases between. CDR1 SGHRS and CDR2 YFSETQ come from the germline V gene. The length of the CDR3 is 16 residues. Here the CDR3 reads CASSLIYPGSGNTIYF. CDR3 coding DNA: TGCGCCAGCAGCTTGATCTACCCTGGCTCTGGAAACACCATATATTTT.

This clonotype has at least ten counts. The DNA of the CDR3 is TGCGCCAGCAGCTTGGAAGGGAAAGAGACCCAGTACTTC. Protein: CASSLEGKETQYF. The chain is built from TRBV5-1 and TRBJ2-5; D is ambiguous. The CDR3 loop spans 13 amino acids. The V end was cut by 0 bases, the J end by 3 bases, with 6 bases between. Germline V lookup: CDR1 SGHRS, CDR2 YFSETQ.

This clonotype showed up just a few times. The chain carries TRBV28 and TRBJ2-7; a weak D match, TRBD2 (5 bases). The CDR3 spans 14 residues. Germline loops: CDR1 MDHEN, CDR2 SYDVKM. V was cut by 3 bases and J by 2 bases, with 11 bases left in between. The CDR3 region has the DNA TGTGCCAGCAGTTTCTTCGCGGGCCCCTACGAGCAGTACTTC. Its protein product is CASSFFAGPYEQYF.

This clonotype was recorded at least ten times. This chain joins TRBV7-2 and TRBJ1-1; possibly TRBD1 for D (5 bases). This CDR3 is 15 amino acids long. The V gene lost 2 bases and the J gene lost 0 bases, with 10 bases spanning the gap. From germline, CDR1 is SGHTA and CDR2 FQGNSA. CDR3 sequence reads: CASSLRGPLNTEAFF. CDR3 sequence (DNA): TGTGCCAGCAGCTTAAGGGGCCCATTGAACACTGAAGCTTTCTTT.

This clonotype was detected ten times or more. The chain links TRBV4-1 to TRBJ2-3, with 8 bases aligning to TRBD2. With 1 base clipped from V and 2 bases from J, the junction kept 11 bases outside the gene matches. The CDR3 covers 18 residues. Germline V gene lookup returns CDR1 MGHRA and CDR2 YSYEKL. CDR3 protein: CASSQAPRAGGLTDTQYF. CDR3 DNA: TGCGCCAGCAGCCAAGCCCCTCGCGCGGGAGGTCTCACAGATACGCAGTATTTT.

This clonotype was seen repeatedly, ten times or more. The rearrangement uses TRBV7-6 and TRBJ1-1; D remains unclear. The CDR3 runs to 13 residues. Trimming removed 5 bases from V and 4 bases from J, with 11 bases in between. The germline gives CDR1 SGHVS, CDR2 FNYEAQ. Written as DNA, the CDR3 is TGTGCCAGCAGCCGTGGGATTGGCACTGAAGCTTTCTTT. As protein: CASSRGIGTEAFF. The full variable domain, its missing parts supplied by reference TRBV7-6 and TRBJ1-1, is GAGVSQSPRYKVTKRGQDVALRCDPISGHVSLYWYRQALGQGPEFLTYFNYEAQQDKSGLPNDRFSAERPEGSISTLTIQRTEQRDSAMYRCASSRGIGTEAFFGQGTRLTVV.

This clonotype was seen at least ten times. The rearrangement uses TRBV5-4 and TRBJ2-2; TRBD2 aligns across 10 bases. Germline V gene lookup returns CDR1 SGHNT and CDR2 YYREEE (reference sequence). This CDR3 has 15 residues. J gave up 7 bases and V 4 bases, and 7 bases lay outside the gene matches. For the CDR3, the DNA is TGTGCCAGCAGCAAATCGGGACTAGCGCTCGGGGAGCTGTTTTTT. Amino acid sequence: CASSKSGLALGELFF.

At least ten counts were recorded for this clonotype. CDR3 in amino acids: CASSSPGARMNTEAFF. The CDR3 region has the DNA TGTGCCAGCAGCTCCCCAGGGGCCAGGATGAACACTGAAGCTTTCTTT. The J gene is TRBJ1-1, the V gene TRBV7-8; D possibly corresponds to TRBD1 (6 bases). Trimming stripped 4 bases from V and 0 bases from J, with 15 bases between. Germline loops: CDR1 SGHVS, CDR2 FQNEAQ. This CDR3 is built from 16 residues.

In this sample, this clonotype turned up many times. The chain has TRBV10-3 and TRBJ2-3, with 9 bases lining up with TRBD2. The germline V gene encodes CDR1 ENHRY and CDR2 SYGVKD. The V gene end was trimmed by 0 bases and the J gene end by 4 bases; junction bases not matched to a gene: 8. The CDR3 consists of 17 residues. CDR3 in DNA: TGTGCCATCAGTGAGTCGGCGGTAGCGGGAGAAGCAGATACGCAGTATTTT. Translation gives CAISESAVAGEADTQYF.

This clonotype was counted ten times or more. The chain employs TRBV24-1 and TRBJ2-7, with TRBD2 as a possible D gene (5 bases). V lost 2 bases and J lost 0, with 10 bases in between. Germline V gene sequence: CDR1 KGHDR, CDR2 SFDVKD. The CDR3 totals 15 residues. The chain's CDR3 is CATSDSRDISYEQYF. The CDR3 nucleotides read TGTGCCACCAGTGATTCGAGGGATATCTCCTACGAGCAGTACTTC.

The table lists this clonotype with many counts. The rearrangement uses TRBV20-1 and TRBJ1-3, with 7 bases identical to TRBD1. The CDR3 has 16 amino acids. Looked up from germline, CDR1 is DFQATT and CDR2 is SNEGSKA (reference sequence). Unmatched junction bases numbered 10, after V lost 5 bases and J lost 0 bases. The CDR3: CSAPPGGPGSGNTIYF. The CDR3 DNA reads as TGCAGTGCTCCCCCAGGGGGGCCTGGCTCTGGAAACACCATATATTTT.

This clonotype was seen ten or more times. This chain joins TRBV20-1 and TRBJ1-6; D is ambiguous. The V end lost 0 bases, the J end lost 7 bases, and 10 bases lay between the germline ends. CDR1 DFQATT and CDR2 SNEGSKA come from the germline V gene (reference sequence). The CDR3 length is 14 residues. In DNA, the CDR3 is TGCAGTGCTAGAGAGGACGGAGCAAATTCACCCCTCCACTTT. It encodes CSAREDGANSPLHF.

This clonotype was picked up many times. J is TRBJ1-4 and V is TRBV7-2, with D uncertain. V gave up 6 bases and J gave up 8 bases, with 13 bases separating them. This CDR3 region has 13 residues. Looked up from germline, CDR1 is SGHTA and CDR2 is FQGNSA. The DNA of the CDR3 is TGTGCCAGCAGTTTATTCAGCAGGGAAAAACTGTTTTTT. Protein sequence: CASSLFSREKLFF.

The table lists this clonotype with many counts. The chain employs TRBV5-1 and TRBJ2-5; unclear D gene. From germline, CDR1 is SGHRS and CDR2 YFSETQ. This CDR3 region has 16 residues. Trimming left V 3 bases short and J 3 bases short, with 18 bases between. The CDR3 nucleotides are TGCGCCAGCAGCTCTCTGGGTAGGGCGACCGAAGAGACCCAGTACTTC. Its protein product is CASSSLGRATEETQYF.

This clonotype was picked up many times. As DNA, the CDR3 is TGTGCCAGCAGTTTTTTCGCCAATTCACCCCTCCACTTT. This encodes CASSFFANSPLHF. V is TRBV12-3 or TRBV12-4 and J is TRBJ1-6; D is unresolved. This CDR3 has 13 amino acids. V lost 3 bases and J lost 7, with 7 bases in between.

This clonotype was picked up many times. V and J are TRBV4-3 and TRBJ2-5; D uncertain. The CDR3 runs 13 residues. Germline CDR1 and CDR2: LGHNA and YSLEER. The V end lost 0 bases, the J end lost 3 bases, and 5 bases lay between the germline ends. The CDR3 reads CASSQDSKETQYF. CDR3 in DNA: TGCGCCAGCAGCCAAGATTCTAAAGAGACCCAGTACTTC.